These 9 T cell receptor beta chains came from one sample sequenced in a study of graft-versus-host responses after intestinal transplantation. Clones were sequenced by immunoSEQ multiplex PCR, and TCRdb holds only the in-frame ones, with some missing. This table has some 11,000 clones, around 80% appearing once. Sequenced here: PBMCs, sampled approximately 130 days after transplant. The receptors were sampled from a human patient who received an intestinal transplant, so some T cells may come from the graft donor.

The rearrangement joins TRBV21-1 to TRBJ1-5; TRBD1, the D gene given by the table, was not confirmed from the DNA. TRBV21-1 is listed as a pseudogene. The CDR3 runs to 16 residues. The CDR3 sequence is CASSKGRDRPNQPQHF. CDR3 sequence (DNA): TGTGCCAGCAGCAAAGGCCGGGACAGACCTAATCAGCCCCAGCATTTT.

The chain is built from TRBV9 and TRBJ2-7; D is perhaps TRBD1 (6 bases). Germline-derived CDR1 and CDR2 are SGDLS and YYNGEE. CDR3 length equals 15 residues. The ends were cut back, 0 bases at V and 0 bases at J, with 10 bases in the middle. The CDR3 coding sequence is TGTGCCAGCAGCGTAGAGGGGGTAAACTCCTACGAGCAGTACTTC. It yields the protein CASSVEGVNSYEQYF.

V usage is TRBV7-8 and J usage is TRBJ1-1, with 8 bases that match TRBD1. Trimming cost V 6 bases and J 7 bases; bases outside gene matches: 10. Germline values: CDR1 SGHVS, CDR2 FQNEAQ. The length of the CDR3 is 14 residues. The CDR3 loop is CASSRQGYKDEAFF. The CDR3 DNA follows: TGTGCCAGCAGTCGACAGGGGTATAAAGATGAAGCTTTCTTT.

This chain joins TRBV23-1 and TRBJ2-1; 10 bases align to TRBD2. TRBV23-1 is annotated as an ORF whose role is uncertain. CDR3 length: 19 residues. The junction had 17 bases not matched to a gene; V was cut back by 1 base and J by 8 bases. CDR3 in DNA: TGCGCCAGCAGTCAATATTCGCGCGGGCTAGCGGGAGTTTGGCATGAGCAGTTCTTC. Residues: CASSQYSRGLAGVWHEQFF.

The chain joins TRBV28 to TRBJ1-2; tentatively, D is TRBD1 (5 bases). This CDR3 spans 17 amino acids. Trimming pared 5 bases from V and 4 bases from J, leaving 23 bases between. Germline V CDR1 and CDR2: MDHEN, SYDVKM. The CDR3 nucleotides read TGTGCCAGCAGTCCCCCGGCAGGAGCAATGGGGCTCTATGGCTACACCTTC. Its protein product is CASSPPAGAMGLYGYTF.

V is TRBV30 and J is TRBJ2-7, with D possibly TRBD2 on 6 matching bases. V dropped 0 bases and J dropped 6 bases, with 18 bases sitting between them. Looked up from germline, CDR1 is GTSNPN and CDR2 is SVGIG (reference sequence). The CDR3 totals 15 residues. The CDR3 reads CAWSVKGLSSGEQYF. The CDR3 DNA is TGTGCCTGGAGTGTGAAAGGACTATCGTCGGGCGAGCAGTACTTC.

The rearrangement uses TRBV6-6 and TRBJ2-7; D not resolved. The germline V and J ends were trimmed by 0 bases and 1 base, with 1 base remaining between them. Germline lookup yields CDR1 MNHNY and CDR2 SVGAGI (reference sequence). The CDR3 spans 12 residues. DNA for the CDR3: TGTGCCAGCAGTTACTCATCCTACGAGCAGTACTTC. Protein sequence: CASSYSSYEQYF.

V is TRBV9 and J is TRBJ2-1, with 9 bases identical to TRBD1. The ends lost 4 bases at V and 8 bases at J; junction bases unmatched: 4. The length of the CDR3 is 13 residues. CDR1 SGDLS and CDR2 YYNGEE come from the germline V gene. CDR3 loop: CASSSGQGDEQFF. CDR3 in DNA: TGTGCCAGCAGCTCGGGACAGGGCGATGAGCAGTTCTTC.

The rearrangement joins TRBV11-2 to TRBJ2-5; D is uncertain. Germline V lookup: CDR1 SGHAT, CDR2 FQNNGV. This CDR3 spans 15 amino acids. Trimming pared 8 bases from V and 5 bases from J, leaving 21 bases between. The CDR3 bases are TGTGCCAGCGGTGCCCTGTTCGCCCCGTTGGAGACCCAGTACTTC. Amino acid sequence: CASGALFAPLETQYF.